The 24 T cell receptor beta chains presented below share a single source sample, sequenced in a study of CXCR3-negative and CXCR3-positive naive CD8 T cells. Findings and limits, study-wide: CXCR3-positive naive cells carried more hydrophobic TRB CDR3s than CXCR3-negative ones.

UMI-labeled TRB cDNA libraries were prepared by 5' RACE. After re-calling the 5' RACE reads, TCRdb lists one entry per CDR3 protein, DNA absent. Its clone listing holds under 85,000 distinct CDR3 sequences. Their antigen targets remain unknown. What was sequenced was naive CXCR3+ CD8+ T cells from blood. Subset defined: CD45RO-CCR7+CD27+CD95- naive CD8+ T cells expressing CXCR3 (TNR3+). The receptors here all came from a human donor in good health. Some clones in this sample may be carry-over from other donors' samples.

The chain recombines TRBV29-1 with TRBJ2-7; TCRdb's D call, TRBD1, is unchecked because there is no DNA. The CDR3 has 12 residues. Germline V gives CDR1 SQVTM, CDR2 ANQGSEA. CDR3 sequence reads: CSAVGQAGEQYF.

The rearrangement joins TRBV7-6 to TRBJ2-7; TCRdb lists TRBD2, though no DNA is available to test this call. The CDR3 totals 14 residues. CDR1 SGHVS and CDR2 FNYEAQ come from the germline V gene. CDR3: CASSSRDSGYEQYF.

The chain couples TRBV28 to TRBJ2-3; TCRdb's D call of TRBD2 is untestable without DNA. The germline V gene has CDR1 MDHEN and CDR2 SYDVKM. The CDR3 loop spans 15 amino acids. CDR3: CASNGGGGGTDTQYF.

CDR3 sequence reads: CASNGDTDTQYF. The genes are TRBV5-1 and TRBJ2-3. The germline gives CDR1 SGHRS, CDR2 YFSETQ. CDR3 length: 12 amino acids.

The genes are TRBV7-9 and TRBJ2-7; TCRdb picks TRBD2, but there is no DNA to check that call. The CDR3 totals 15 residues. Germline V gives CDR1 SEHNR, CDR2 FQNEAQ (reference sequence). The CDR3 sequence: CASSPIAGGSYEQYF.

This chain connects TRBV12-3 or TRBV12-4 to TRBJ1-2; checking the TCRdb D call of TRBD1 is not possible without DNA. The CDR3 totals 15 residues. CDR3 sequence: CASSLIPGDNYGYTF.

The rearrangement uses TRBV12-3 or TRBV12-4 and TRBJ2-7; there is no DNA to check the TCRdb D call of TRBD1. The CDR3 runs to 16 residues. The CDR3: CASSLGRDREGYEQYF.

V gene TRBV6-6 combines with J gene TRBJ2-5; TCRdb gives TRBD1 as the D gene, but with no DNA this cannot be confirmed. CDR3 length: 15 residues. Germline lookup yields CDR1 MNHNY and CDR2 SVGAGI (reference sequence). The chain's CDR3 is CASSPLMGAGETQYF.

This chain links TRBV7-2 with TRBJ2-1. The CDR3 is 14 amino acids. Looked up from germline, CDR1 is SGHTA and CDR2 is FQGNSA. The CDR3 reads CASSLSGRGNEQFF. The whole variable domain, filled in from reference TRBV7-2 and TRBJ2-1, reads GAGVSQSPSNKVTEKGKDVELRCDPISGHTALYWYRQSLGQGLEFLIYFQGNSAPDKSGLPSDRFSAERTGGSVSTLTIQRTQQEDSAVYLCASSLSGRGNEQFFGPGTRLTVL.

V usage is TRBV28 and J usage is TRBJ2-7; TCRdb lists TRBD1, though no DNA is available to test this call. The germline V gene has CDR1 MDHEN and CDR2 SYDVKM. The length of the CDR3 is 14 residues. CDR3: CASSIRQVTYEQYF.

The gene calls are TRBV6-5 and TRBJ2-7. The CDR3 has 13 residues. Germline V gives CDR1 MNHEY, CDR2 SVGAGI. The CDR3 is CASSYSPTYEQYF.

The V gene is TRBV14, the J gene TRBJ2-5; the TCRdb D gene call, TRBD1, has no DNA to confirm it. Germline CDR1 reads SGHDN; CDR2 reads FVKESK. The CDR3 has 11 residues. This chain's CDR3 is CASSLSGAKYF.

This chain links TRBV7-8 with TRBJ2-5; no DNA is available, so the TRBD2 call from TCRdb remains unchecked. Germline CDR1 and CDR2: SGHVS and FQNEAQ. This CDR3 comprises 15 residues. The chain's CDR3 is CASSLEGGLQETQYF.

The chain employs TRBV2 and TRBJ2-1; TCRdb names TRBD1, which stays unverified in the absence of DNA. This CDR3 comprises 16 residues. The V gene's germline CDR1 is SNHLY and CDR2 FYNNEI. Here the CDR3 reads CASSHTLGQGVHEQFF. Filled out from reference TRBV2 and TRBJ2-1, the complete variable domain reads EPEVTQTPSHQVTQMGQEVILRCVPISNHLYFYWYRQILGQKVEFLVSFYNNEISEKSEIFDDQFSVERPDGSNFTLKIRSTKLEDSAMYFCASSHTLGQGVHEQFFGPGTRLTVL.

The V and J genes are TRBV6-2 or TRBV6-3 and TRBJ1-4; the TRBD1 assignment by TCRdb is unverifiable without DNA. Germline values: CDR1 MNHEY, CDR2 SVGEGT. The CDR3 runs 15 residues. The CDR3 spells CASSDPGGADEKLFF.

V gene TRBV7-8 combines with J gene TRBJ2-5; the TCRdb call, TRBD1, lacks DNA for checking. The CDR3 contains 12 residues. Germline-derived CDR1 and CDR2 are SGHVS and FQNEAQ. The CDR3 loop is CASTEGGGTQYF.

This chain links TRBV7-2 with TRBJ2-1; lacking DNA, the TRBD2 call made by TCRdb goes unchecked. The V gene's germline CDR1 is SGHTA and CDR2 FQGNSA. CDR3 length: 14 residues. CDR3 sequence: CASVRASLYNEQFF.

The chain joins TRBV29-1 to TRBJ1-1. The CDR3 runs 14 residues. Germline V gives CDR1 SQVTM, CDR2 ANQGSEA. CDR3 loop: CSVEDEGPATEAFF. The entire variable domain, with the rest obtained from reference TRBV29-1 and TRBJ1-1, is as follows: SAVISQKPSRDICQRGTSLTIQCQVDSQVTMMFWYRQQPGQSLTLIATANQGSEATYESGFVIDKFPISRPNLTFSTLTVSNMSPEDSSIYLCSVEDEGPATEAFFGQGTRLTVV.

This chain joins TRBV12-3 or TRBV12-4 and TRBJ2-6; TCRdb lists TRBD2, though no DNA is available to test this call. The CDR3 extends over 18 amino acids. CDR3 in amino acids: CASSFWQGGLSGANVLTF.

The V gene is TRBV5-1, the J gene TRBJ2-1; TCRdb indicates TRBD1, and absent DNA this call remains unverified. This CDR3 has 12 amino acids. Germline values: CDR1 SGHRS, CDR2 YFSETQ. The CDR3 here is CASSSRGHEQFF.

The chain links TRBV12-3 or TRBV12-4 to TRBJ2-4. The CDR3 extends over 13 amino acids. The CDR3 loop is CASSFSSVDIQYF.

The chain combines TRBV7-8 with TRBJ2-3; the TCRdb call, TRBD2, lacks DNA for checking. From germline, CDR1 is SGHVS and CDR2 FQNEAQ. The CDR3 runs to 17 residues. CDR3 protein: CASSHTRLGPSTDTQYF.

This chain joins TRBV6-1 and TRBJ2-2; TCRdb's D call of TRBD1 is untestable without DNA. CDR1 MNHNS and CDR2 SASEGT come from the germline V gene. The CDR3 covers 17 residues. The CDR3 spells CASSYTGAALGTGELFF.

The rearrangement links TRBV11-1 to TRBJ2-5; TCRdb designates TRBD1, a call that cannot be tested without DNA. The CDR3 has 15 residues. The V gene's germline CDR1 is SGHAT and CDR2 FQDESV (reference sequence). CDR3 region: CASSRYRGQGETQYF.